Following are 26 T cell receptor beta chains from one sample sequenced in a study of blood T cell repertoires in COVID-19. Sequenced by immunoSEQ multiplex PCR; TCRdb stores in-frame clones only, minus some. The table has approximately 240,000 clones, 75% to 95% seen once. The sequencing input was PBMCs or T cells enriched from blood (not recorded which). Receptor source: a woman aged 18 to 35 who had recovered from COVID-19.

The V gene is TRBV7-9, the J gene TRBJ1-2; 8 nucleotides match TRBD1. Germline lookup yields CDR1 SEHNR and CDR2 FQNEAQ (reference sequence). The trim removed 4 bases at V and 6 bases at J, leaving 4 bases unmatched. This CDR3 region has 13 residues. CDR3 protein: CASSYGQGDGYTF. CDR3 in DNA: TGTGCCAGCAGCTACGGACAGGGCGATGGCTACACCTTC. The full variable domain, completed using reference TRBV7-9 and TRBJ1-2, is DTGVSQNPRHKITKRGQNVTFRCDPISEHNRLYWYRQTLGQGPEFLTYFQNEAQLEKSRLLSDRFSAERPKGSFSTLEIQRTEQGDSAMYLCASSYGQGDGYTFGSGTRLTVV.

CDR3 nucleotides: TGTGCCAGCAGCTTAGCCCTAGCGGGCCGAGGGGAGACCCAGTACTTC. Encoded protein: CASSLALAGRGETQYF. The chain employs TRBV13 and TRBJ2-5, with 8 bases lining up with TRBD2. Trimming cost V 1 base and J 5 bases; bases outside gene matches: 9. Per the germline V gene, CDR1 is PRHDT and CDR2 is FYEKMQ (reference sequence). This CDR3 region has 16 residues.

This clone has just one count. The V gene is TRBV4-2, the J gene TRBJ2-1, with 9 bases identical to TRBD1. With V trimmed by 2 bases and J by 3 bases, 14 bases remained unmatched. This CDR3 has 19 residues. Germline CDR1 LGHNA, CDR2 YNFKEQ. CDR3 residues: CASSQKQGASGYYYNEQFF. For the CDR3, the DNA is TGTGCCAGCAGCCAAAAACAGGGGGCGTCGGGCTACTACTACAATGAGCAGTTCTTC.

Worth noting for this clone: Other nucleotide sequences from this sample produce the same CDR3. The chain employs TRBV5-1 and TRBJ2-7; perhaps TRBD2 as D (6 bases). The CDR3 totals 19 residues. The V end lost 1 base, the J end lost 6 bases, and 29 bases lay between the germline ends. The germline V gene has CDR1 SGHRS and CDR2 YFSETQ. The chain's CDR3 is CASSLIPWARRDLLGEQYF. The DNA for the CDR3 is TGCGCCAGCAGCTTGATTCCGTGGGCTAGAAGGGACTTGTTGGGCGAGCAGTACTTC.

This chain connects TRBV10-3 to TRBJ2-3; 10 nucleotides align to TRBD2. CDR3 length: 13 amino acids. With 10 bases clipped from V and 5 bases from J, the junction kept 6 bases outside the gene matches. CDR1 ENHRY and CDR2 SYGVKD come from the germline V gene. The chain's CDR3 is CATEREGVDTQYF. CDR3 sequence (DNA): TGTGCCACCGAGCGGGAGGGCGTAGATACGCAGTATTTT.

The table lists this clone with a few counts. CDR3 protein: CASSQDPPGGELFF. The CDR3 region has the DNA TGCGCCAGCAGCCAAGATCCCCCCGGCGGGGAGCTGTTTTTT. The chain employs TRBV4-1 and TRBJ2-2, with D unresolved. The germline CDR1 and CDR2 sequences are MGHRA and YSYEKL. CDR3 length equals 14 residues. V lost 0 bases and J lost 7, with 9 bases in between.

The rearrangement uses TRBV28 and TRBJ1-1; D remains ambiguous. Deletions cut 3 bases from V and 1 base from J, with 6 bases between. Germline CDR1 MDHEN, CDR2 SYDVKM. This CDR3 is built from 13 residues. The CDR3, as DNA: TGTGCCAGCAGTTTTGCAGGGAACACTGAAGCTTTCTTT. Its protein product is CASSFAGNTEAFF.

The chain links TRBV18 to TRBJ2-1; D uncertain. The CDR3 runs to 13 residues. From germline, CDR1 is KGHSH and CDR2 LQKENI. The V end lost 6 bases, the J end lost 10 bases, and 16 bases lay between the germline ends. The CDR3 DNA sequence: TGTGCCAGCTCCCTAGAGAACATTCGGGAGCAGTTCTTC. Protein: CASSLENIREQFF.

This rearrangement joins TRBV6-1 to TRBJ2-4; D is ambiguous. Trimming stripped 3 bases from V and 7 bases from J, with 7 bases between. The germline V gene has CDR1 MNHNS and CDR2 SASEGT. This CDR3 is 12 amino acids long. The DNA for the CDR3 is TGTGCCAGCAGTGACATAGTCAACATTCAGTACTTC. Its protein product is CASSDIVNIQYF.

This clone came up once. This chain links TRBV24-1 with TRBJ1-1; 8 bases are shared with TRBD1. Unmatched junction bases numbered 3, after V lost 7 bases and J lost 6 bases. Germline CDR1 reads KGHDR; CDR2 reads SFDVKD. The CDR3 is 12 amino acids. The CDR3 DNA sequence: TGTGCCACCAGCACGACAGGGGCTGAAGCTTTCTTT. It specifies CATSTTGAEAFF.

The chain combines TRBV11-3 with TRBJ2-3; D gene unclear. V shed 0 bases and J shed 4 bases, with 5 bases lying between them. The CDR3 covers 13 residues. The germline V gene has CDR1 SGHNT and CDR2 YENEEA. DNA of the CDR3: TGTGCCAGCAGCTTAGATCGAGCAGATACGCAGTATTTT. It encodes CASSLDRADTQYF.

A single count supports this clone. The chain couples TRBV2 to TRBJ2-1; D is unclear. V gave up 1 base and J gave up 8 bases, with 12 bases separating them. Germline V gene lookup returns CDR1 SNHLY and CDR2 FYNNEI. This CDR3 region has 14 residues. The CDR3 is CASSEGLGWDEQFF. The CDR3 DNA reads TGTGCCAGCAGTGAAGGCCTAGGCTGGGATGAGCAGTTCTTC.

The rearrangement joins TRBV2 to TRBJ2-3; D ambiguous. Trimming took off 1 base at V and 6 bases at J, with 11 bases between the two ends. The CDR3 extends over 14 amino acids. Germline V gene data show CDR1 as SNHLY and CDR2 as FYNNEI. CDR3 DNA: TGTGCCAGCAGTGAAGGGGCAGCAAGGGATACGCAGTATTTT. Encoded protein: CASSEGAARDTQYF.

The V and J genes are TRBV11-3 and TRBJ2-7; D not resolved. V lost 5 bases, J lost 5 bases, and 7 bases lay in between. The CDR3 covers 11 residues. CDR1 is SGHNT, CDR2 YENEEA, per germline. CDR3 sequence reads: CASSLRDEQYF. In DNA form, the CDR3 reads TGTGCCAGCAGCCTTCGGGACGAGCAGTACTTC.

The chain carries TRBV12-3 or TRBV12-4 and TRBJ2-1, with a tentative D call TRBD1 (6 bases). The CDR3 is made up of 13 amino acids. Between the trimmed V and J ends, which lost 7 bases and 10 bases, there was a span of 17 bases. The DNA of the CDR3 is TGTGCCAGCACCCTGGGACATAGTGGCGAGCAGTTCTTC. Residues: CASTLGHSGEQFF.

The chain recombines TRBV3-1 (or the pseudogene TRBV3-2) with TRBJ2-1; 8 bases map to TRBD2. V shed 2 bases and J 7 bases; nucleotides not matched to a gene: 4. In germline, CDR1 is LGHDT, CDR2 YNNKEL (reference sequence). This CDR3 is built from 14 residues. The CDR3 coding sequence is TGTGCCAGCAGCCAAATAGCGGGGACGAATGAGCAGTTCTTC. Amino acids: CASSQIAGTNEQFF.

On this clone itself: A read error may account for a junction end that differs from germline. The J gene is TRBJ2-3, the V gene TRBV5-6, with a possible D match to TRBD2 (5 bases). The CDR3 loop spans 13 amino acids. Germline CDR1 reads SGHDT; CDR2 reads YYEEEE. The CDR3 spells CASSLVGNDRVNF. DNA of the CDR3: TGTGCCAGCAGCTTGGTCGGGAACGATAGGGTAAATTTT. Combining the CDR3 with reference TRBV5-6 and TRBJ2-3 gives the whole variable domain DAGVTQSPTHLIKTRGQQVTLRCSPKSGHDTVSWYQQALGQGPQFIFQYYEEEERQRGNFPDRFSGHQFPNYSSELNVNALLLGDSALYLCASSLVGNDRVNFGPGTRLTVL.

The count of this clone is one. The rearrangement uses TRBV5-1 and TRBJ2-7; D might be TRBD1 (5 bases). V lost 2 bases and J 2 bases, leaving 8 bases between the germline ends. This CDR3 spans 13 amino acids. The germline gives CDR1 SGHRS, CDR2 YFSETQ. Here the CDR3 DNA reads TGCGCCAGCAGCTTAACAGGTCCCTACGAGCAGTACTTC. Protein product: CASSLTGPYEQYF.

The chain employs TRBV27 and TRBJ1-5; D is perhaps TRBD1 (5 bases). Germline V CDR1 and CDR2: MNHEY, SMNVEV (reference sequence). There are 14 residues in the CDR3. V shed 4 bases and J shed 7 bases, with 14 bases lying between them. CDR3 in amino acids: CASSSATRVQPQHF. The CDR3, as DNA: TGTGCCAGCAGTTCCGCCACCAGGGTCCAGCCCCAGCATTTT.

Here the CDR3 reads CASSHGTLAGNQPQHF. The CDR3 DNA sequence: TGCGCCAGCAGCCATGGGACCCTAGCGGGCAATCAGCCCCAGCATTTT. The V call is TRBV4-1, the J call TRBJ1-5; D may be TRBD1 (5 bases). Trimming took 3 bases from V and 2 from J, leaving 14 bases between them. Germline CDR1 and CDR2: MGHRA and YSYEKL. The CDR3 loop spans 16 amino acids.

CDR3 DNA sequence: TGTGCCAGCAGCTTTGCTGACAGGGGTACTAACTATGGCTACACCTTC. Encoded protein: CASSFADRGTNYGYTF. The chain links TRBV5-4 to TRBJ1-2, with 8 bases aligning to TRBD1. Looked up from germline, CDR1 is SGHNT and CDR2 is YYREEE (reference sequence). The ends lost 2 bases at V and 0 bases at J; junction bases unmatched: 6. This CDR3 spans 16 amino acids.

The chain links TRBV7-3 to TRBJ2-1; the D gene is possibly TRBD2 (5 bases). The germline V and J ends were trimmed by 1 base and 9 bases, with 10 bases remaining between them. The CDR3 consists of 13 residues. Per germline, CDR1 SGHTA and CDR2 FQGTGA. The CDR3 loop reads CASSLRSAGEQFF. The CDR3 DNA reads TGTGCCAGCAGCTTAAGGTCGGCGGGTGAGCAGTTCTTC.

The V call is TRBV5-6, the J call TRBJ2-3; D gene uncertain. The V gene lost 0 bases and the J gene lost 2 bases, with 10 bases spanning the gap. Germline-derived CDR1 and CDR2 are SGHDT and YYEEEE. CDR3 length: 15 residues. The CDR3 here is CASSLVGGVTDTQYF. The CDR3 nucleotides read TGTGCCAGCAGCTTGGTCGGCGGCGTCACAGATACGCAGTATTTT.

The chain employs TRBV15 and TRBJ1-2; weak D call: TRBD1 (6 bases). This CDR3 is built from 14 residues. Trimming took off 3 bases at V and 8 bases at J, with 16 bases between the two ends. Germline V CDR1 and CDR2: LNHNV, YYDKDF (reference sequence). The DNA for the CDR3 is TGTGCCACCAGCAGGAATGCAGGGGCATCAGGCTACACCTTC. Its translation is CATSRNAGASGYTF.

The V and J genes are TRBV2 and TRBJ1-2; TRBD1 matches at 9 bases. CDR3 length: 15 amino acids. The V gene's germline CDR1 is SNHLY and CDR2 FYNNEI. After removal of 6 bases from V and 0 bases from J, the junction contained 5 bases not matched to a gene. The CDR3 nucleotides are TGTGCCAGCAGACAGGGGGCCCTTACTAACTATGGCTACACCTTC. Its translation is CASRQGALTNYGYTF.

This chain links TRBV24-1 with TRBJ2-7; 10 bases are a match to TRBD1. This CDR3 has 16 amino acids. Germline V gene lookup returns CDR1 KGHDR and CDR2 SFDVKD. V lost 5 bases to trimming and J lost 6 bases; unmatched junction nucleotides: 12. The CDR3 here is CATSGRSGTGDTEQYF. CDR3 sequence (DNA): TGTGCCACCAGTGGTAGGTCGGGGACAGGGGATACCGAGCAGTACTTC.